This T cell receptor (beta chain) was sequenced during a study of Ad26.COV2.S vaccination and SARS-CoV-2 variants. Study conclusions and caveats: Those who received the vaccine showed greater spike-specific TCR breadth than those given placebo. Vaccine and placebo recipients had comparable breadth of non-spike TCRs. Spike-specific responses of CD8+ and CD4+ T cells were reported to display substantial breadth after vaccination.

Sequencing was performed with immunoSEQ multiplex PCR; in TCRdb, only in-frame clones are kept and a portion is missing. Among around 300,000 clones listed, 75% to 90% were seen once. Germline CDR1 is LGHDT and CDR2 is YNNKEL (reference sequence). V was cut by 4 bases and J by 1 base, with 8 bases left in between. The CDR3 runs 13 residues. This clone was seen more than once but under ten times. As yet, its antigen is unknown. Treatment of the sample: around 19 received Ad26.COV2.S at low or high dose, single or two shots; about 5 received placebo; per-sample allocation not given. Sampling happened 63 days after the first vaccine or placebo injection. Expression of Wuhan-strain SARS-CoV-2 spike came from the Ad26 vector that formed the vaccine.

The material sequenced was peripheral blood, taken in a trial of Ad26.COV2.S vaccine versus placebo. The rearrangement uses TRBV3-1 (or the pseudogene TRBV3-2) and TRBJ2-7; D ambiguous. The receptor comes from a person aged 18-65 years who received the Ad26.COV2.S COVID-19 vaccine or a placebo. CDR3 nucleotides: TGTGCCAGCAGCCTCCGTATTTCCTACGAGCAGTACTTC. Its translation is CASSLRISYEQYF.